This T cell receptor beta chain appears in the sequencing data of a study of cytomegalovirus exposure and HLA in healthy donors. Overall study results and limits: Certain indistinguishable V segments, among them TRBV6-2 and TRBV6-3, were excluded. With later analysis, a missense DCLRE1C variant became linked to TCR beta V- and J-gene trimming. Listed as cytomegalovirus-associated were over 150 TCR beta chains.

PCR involved 60 Vbeta and 13 Jbeta primers. In the authors' workflow: It was a later analysis that counted tens of millions of unique TCR beta chains, of which 9.5 million to 14 million were shared. Assay: immunoSEQ multiplex PCR; the TCRdb copy retains only in-frame clones and omits some. The D gene and trimming were derived from the DNA, and the V and J assignments and clone size from that table. The data hold roughly 130,000 clones, with about 85% observed a single time. This CDR3 is built from 15 residues. The V end lost 0 bases, the J end lost 0 bases, and 7 bases lay between the germline ends. Germline loops: CDR1 SGDLS, CDR2 YYNGEE. As regards this clone: The antigen remains undetermined.

The specimen was PBMCs. The chain is built from TRBV9 and TRBJ2-1; D call uncertain. The clonotype originates from a boy between 10 and 17 years old in good health and CMV-seronegative. CDR3 nucleotides: TGTGCCAGCAGCGTAGGTTCAGTCTCCTACAATGAGCAGTTCTTC. Its translation is CASSVGSVSYNEQFF.